These T cell receptor beta chains were read from a single sample in a study of blood T cell repertoires in COVID-19. The protocol was immunoSEQ multiplex PCR, while the TCRdb copy is restricted to in-frame clones and leaves out a portion. The data hold 97,000 or so clones, with approximately 85% observed a single time. The sequencing sample was made of peripheral blood. The receptors were sampled from a man in his forties or fifties with active or convalescent COVID-19. CDR3s include the opening cysteine and the closing phenylalanine or tryptophan.

cdr3_aa: CASSFSRGLEQYF
v_call: TRBV27

cdr3_aa: CASSLGNPNSEAFF
v_call: TRBV7-9

cdr3_aa: CASSVGQGAREGYGYTF
v_call: TRBV9

cdr3_aa: CASSSQQGSSYEQYF
v_call: TRBV7-2

cdr3_aa: CASSLGVSGANVLTF
v_call: TRBV7-3

cdr3_aa: CASSIAGLGANVLTF
v_call: TRBV19

cdr3_aa: CASSLSGGPSSYNEQFF
v_call: TRBV5-6

cdr3_aa: CASRQAESQETQYF
v_call: TRBV19

cdr3_aa: CASSLNTDTGELFF
v_call: TRBV18

cdr3_aa: CASSLKGGTGPGQPQHF
v_call: TRBV7-2

cdr3_aa: CASSGEINNSPLHF
v_call: TRBV19

cdr3_aa: CASSEDSGLAGGIEQFF
v_call: TRBV7-3

cdr3_aa: CSVEGRGHGYTF
v_call: TRBV29-1

cdr3_aa: CASSILGGPSTDTQYF
v_call: TRBV7-2

cdr3_aa: CASSLVLGSGNTIYF
v_call: TRBV7-2

cdr3_aa: CASGEETGRKTPQHF
v_call: TRBV6-6

cdr3_aa: CASSIGTQTNYGYTF
v_call: TRBV19

cdr3_aa: CASSLGKAGRDEQYF
v_call: TRBV7-8

cdr3_aa: CASSSTGGNEQYF
v_call: TRBV6-5

cdr3_aa: CASRGRKADTQYF
v_call: TRBV6-5

cdr3_aa: CASSSTYNEQFF
v_call: TRBV12-3/TRBV12-4

cdr3_aa: CASSGQARYGYTF
v_call: TRBV5-1

cdr3_aa: CASSPQRTGGGEQYF
v_call: TRBV9

cdr3_aa: CASSGQGITEAFF
v_call: TRBV9

cdr3_aa: CASSIDHGSGSYEQYF
v_call: TRBV19

cdr3_aa: CASSLTIAGGQSYEQYF
v_call: TRBV11-2